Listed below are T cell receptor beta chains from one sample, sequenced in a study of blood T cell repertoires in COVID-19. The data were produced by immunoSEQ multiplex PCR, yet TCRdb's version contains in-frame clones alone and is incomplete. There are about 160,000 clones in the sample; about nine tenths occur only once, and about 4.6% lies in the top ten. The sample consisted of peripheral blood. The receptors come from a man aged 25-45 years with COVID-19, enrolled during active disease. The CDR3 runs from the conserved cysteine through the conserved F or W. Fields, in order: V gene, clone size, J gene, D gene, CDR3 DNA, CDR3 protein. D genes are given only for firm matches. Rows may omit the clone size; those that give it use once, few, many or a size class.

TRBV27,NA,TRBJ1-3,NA,TGTGCCAGCAGTTTGGGGGGGCAGGGAAACACCATATATTTT,CASSLGGQGNTIYF
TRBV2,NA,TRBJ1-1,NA,TGTGCCAGCAGTGAATCCCAGGTGGTGAACACTGAAGCTTTCTTT,CASSESQVVNTEAFF
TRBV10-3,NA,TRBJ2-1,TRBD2,TGTGCCACGTATAGCGGGAGGGAGGACAATGAGCAGTTCTTC,CATYSGREDNEQFF
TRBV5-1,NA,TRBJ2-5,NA,TGCGCCAGTGACTTTGCAGGGGCCCACGGCGAGACCCAGTACTTC,CASDFAGAHGETQYF
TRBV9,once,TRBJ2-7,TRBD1,TGTGCCAGCAGCGCTGGGACAGGGGGCTTGTACGAGCAGTACTTC,CASSAGTGGLYEQYF
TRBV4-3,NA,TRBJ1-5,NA,TGCGCCAGCAGCCAAGATACCGCAGGGGCTCAGCCCCAGCATTTT,CASSQDTAGAQPQHF
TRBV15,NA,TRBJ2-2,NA,TGTGCCACCAGCAGAGATCTTACACCCGGGGAGCTGTTTTTT,CATSRDLTPGELFF
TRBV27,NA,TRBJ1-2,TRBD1,TGTGCCAGCAGTCGAGGACAGGGGGGGGCCTATGGCTACACCTTC,CASSRGQGGAYGYTF
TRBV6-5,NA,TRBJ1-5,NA,TGTGCCAGCAGTTACTCGGTGGGTAGGGGGCAGCCCCAGCATTTT,CASSYSVGRGQPQHF
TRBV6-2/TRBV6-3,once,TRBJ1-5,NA,TGTGCCAGCAGCCCCAATTCCGGGCAGGGAAATTTTAGCAATCAGCCCCAGCATTTT,CASSPNSGQGNFSNQPQHF
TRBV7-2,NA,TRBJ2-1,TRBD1,TGTGCCAGCAGCTCCGGGACAGGGATAGAGCAGTTCTTC,CASSSGTGIEQFF
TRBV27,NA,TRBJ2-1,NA,TGTGCCAGCAGTTTGACAGGTCCACCCTACAATGAGCAGTTCTTC,CASSLTGPPYNEQFF
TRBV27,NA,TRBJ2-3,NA,TGTGCCAGCAGTCCAGAGGGATCTTACACAGATACGCAGTATTTT,CASSPEGSYTDTQYF
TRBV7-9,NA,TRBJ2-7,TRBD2,TGTGCCAGCAGCCTTGGACTAGCGGAGTGGAGCTCCTACGAGCAGTACTTC,CASSLGLAEWSSYEQYF
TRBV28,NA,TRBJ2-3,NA,TGTGCCAGCAGTTTACTGGGGCTTAACACAGATACGCAGTATTTT,CASSLLGLNTDTQYF
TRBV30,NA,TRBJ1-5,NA,TGTGCCTGGAGTTCGTCGGGTGGGCAGCCCCAGCATTTT,CAWSSSGGQPQHF
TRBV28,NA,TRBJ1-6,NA,TGTGCCAGCAGTCTTTTGCGGGTTCATCTGGCTTCACCCCTCCACTTT,CASSLLRVHLASPLHF
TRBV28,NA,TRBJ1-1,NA,TGTGCCACCGGGGACTCCTCGAAGGGTATGAACACTGAAGCTTTCTTT,CATGDSSKGMNTEAFF
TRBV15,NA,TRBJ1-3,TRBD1,TGTGCCACCAGGAAGGGACAGGCGTTCTCTGGAAACACCATATATTTT,CATRKGQAFSGNTIYF
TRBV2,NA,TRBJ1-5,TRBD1,TGTGCCAGCAGCGACACAGGGGGCAGCAATCAGCCCCAGCATTTT,CASSDTGGSNQPQHF
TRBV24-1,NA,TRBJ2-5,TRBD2,TGTGCCACCAGTGATCCCCTAGCGGGAGCGGCCGGGGAGACCCAGTACTTC,CATSDPLAGAAGETQYF
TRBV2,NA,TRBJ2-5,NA,TGTGCCAGCAGTGAGGACTTATACCAAGAGACCCAGTACTTC,CASSEDLYQETQYF
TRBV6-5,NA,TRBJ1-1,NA,TGTGCCAGCAGTTCCACCAGGGGGAACACTGAAGCTTTCTTT,CASSSTRGNTEAFF
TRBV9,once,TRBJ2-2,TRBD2,TGTGCCAGCAGCGTACTATTTGAGCTGTGGGCGGGGGATAACACCGGGGAGCTGTTTTTT,CASSVLFELWAGDNTGELFF
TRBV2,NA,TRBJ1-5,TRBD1,TGTGCCAGCAGTGATCAGGGGGCGAATCAGCCCCAGCATTTT,CASSDQGANQPQHF
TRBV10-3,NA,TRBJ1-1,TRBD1,TGTGCCATCAGTGCAGGGGGCCTGAACACTGAAGCTTTCTTT,CAISAGGLNTEAFF
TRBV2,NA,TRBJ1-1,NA,TGTGCCAGCACTTCGGACTCTGAAGCTTTCTTT,CASTSDSEAFF
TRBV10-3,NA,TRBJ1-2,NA,TGTGCCATCAGTGAGGTGGAGGACTATGGCTACACCTTC,CAISEVEDYGYTF
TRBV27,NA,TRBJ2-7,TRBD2,TGTGCCAGCAGGGGGGGAGGGTTCGAGCAGTACTTC,CASRGGGFEQYF
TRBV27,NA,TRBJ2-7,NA,TGTGCCAGCAGTTTAGGGACTGTGCTCGAGCAGTACTTC,CASSLGTVLEQYF
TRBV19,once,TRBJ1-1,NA,TGTGCCAGTAGTATAGATCCCACGGGAGGGCGGACTGAAGCTTTCTTT,CASSIDPTGGRTEAFF
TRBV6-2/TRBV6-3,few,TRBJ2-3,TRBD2,TGTGCCAGCAGTCCCACTAGCGGGGGTCAAGATACGCAGTATTTT,CASSPTSGGQDTQYF
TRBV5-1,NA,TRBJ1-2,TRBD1,TGCGCCAGCAGCCGGGACAGGGAGTATGGCTACACCTTC,CASSRDREYGYTF
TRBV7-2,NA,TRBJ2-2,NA,TGTGCCAGCAGGACTACCAGGGGGGCCGGGGAGCTGTTTTTT,CASRTTRGAGELFF
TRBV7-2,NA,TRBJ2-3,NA,TGTGCCAGCAGCTTACCCACAGGGAGCACAGATACGCAGTATTTT,CASSLPTGSTDTQYF
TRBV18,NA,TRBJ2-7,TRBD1,TGTGCCAGCTCACCGGCGACAGGGTCGGAGCAGTACTTC,CASSPATGSEQYF
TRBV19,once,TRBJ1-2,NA,TGTGCCAGTCTGGCCAGGGCTGCTGGCTACACCTTC,CASLARAAGYTF
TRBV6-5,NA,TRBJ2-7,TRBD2,TGTGCCAGCAGGGGGACTAGCCTCTACGAGCAGTACTTC,CASRGTSLYEQYF
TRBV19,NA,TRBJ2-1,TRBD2,TGTGCCAGTAAGGAGACTAGCGGGAGGGCCACGTACAATGAGCAGTTCTTC,CASKETSGRATYNEQFF
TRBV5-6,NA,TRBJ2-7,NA,TGTGCCAGCAGCGCAGGACAGAAGTCCTACGAGCAGTACTTC,CASSAGQKSYEQYF
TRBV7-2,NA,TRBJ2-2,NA,TGTGCCAGCAGCTTTACAGGGTCTCAGAACACCGGGGAGCTGTTTTTT,CASSFTGSQNTGELFF
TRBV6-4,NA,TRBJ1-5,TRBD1,TGTGCCAGCAGTGACTCTCGGCAGGGGGTGGGTCAGCCCCAGCATTTT,CASSDSRQGVGQPQHF
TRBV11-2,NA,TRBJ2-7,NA,TGTGCCAGCAGCCTCCTGGTGAGCTCCTACGAGCAGTACTTC,CASSLLVSSYEQYF
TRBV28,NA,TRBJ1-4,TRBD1,TGTGCCAGCAGTTCCGGACAGGGATCGTGGGAAAAACTGTTTTTT,CASSSGQGSWEKLFF
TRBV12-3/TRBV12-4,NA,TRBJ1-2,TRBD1,TGTGCCAGCAGTCGGGGACAGAACTATGGCTACACCTTC,CASSRGQNYGYTF
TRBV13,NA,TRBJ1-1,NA,TGTGCCAGCAGCCCGGGACCGAGGACTATTACTGAAGCTTTCTTT,CASSPGPRTITEAFF
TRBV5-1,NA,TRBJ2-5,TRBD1,TGCGCCAGCAGCTTCCGACAGGGCGGGTTTTCGAGAGAGACCCAGTACTTC,CASSFRQGGFSRETQYF
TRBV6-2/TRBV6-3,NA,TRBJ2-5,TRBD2,TGTGCCAGCAGTTACCCCACTAGCGGCCAAGAGACCCAGTACTTC,CASSYPTSGQETQYF
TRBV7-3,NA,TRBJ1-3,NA,TGTGCCAGCAGCTTAAAAGTAGAGAGAAACACCATATATTTT,CASSLKVERNTIYF